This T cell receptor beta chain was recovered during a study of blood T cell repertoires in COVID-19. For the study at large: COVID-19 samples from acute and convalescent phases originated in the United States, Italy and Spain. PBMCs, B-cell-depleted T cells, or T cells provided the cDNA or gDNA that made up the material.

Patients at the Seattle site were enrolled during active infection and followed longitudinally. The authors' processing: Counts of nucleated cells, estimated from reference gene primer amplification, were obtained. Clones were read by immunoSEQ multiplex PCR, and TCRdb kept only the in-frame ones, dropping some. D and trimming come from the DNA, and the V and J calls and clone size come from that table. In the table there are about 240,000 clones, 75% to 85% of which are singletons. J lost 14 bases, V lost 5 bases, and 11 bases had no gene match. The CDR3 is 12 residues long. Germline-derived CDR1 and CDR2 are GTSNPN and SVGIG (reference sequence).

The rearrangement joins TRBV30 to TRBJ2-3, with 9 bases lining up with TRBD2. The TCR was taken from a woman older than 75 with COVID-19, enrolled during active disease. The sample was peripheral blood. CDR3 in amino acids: CAWRRRGGAGYF. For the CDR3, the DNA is TGTGCCTGGCGGCGGCGGGGGGGGGCCGGGTATTTT.